This TCR beta chain was obtained from a study of CD8+ T cells in alopecia areata (dated by TCRdb to 2016 to 2019). A note on the overall study: Treated patients were enrolled in an open-label pilot trial of oral tofacitinib at 5 to 10 mg twice daily for moderate-to-severe alopecia areata. Tofacitinib was administered for 6 to 18 months, and 6 months of follow-up off drug were then conducted to assess delayed response and recurrence. RNA was extracted with the PAXgene miRNA kit for fixed scalp, the miRNeasy kit for PBMCs, and the RNeasy kit for mouse skin. Amplification of TCRbeta CDR3 regions was done by immunoSEQ multiplex PCR using 35 Vbeta forward primers and 13 Jbeta reverse primers. Patients on tofacitinib were biopsied at baseline and after 4 and 24 weeks of treatment, and several of the patients also had a later scalp biopsy. In humans, TCRbeta sequencing was performed on scalp tissue and on sorted CD4+ and CD8+ peripheral blood T cells from healthy controls and from patients with patchy or totalis/universalis alopecia areata. Clonality in the scalp was compared among normal scalp (n=4), patchy alopecia areata scalp (n=8), and alopecia totalis/universalis scalp (n=8). High-throughput TCRbeta sequencing was used to examine T cell clonal expansion in alopecia areata in both the C3H/HeJ mouse model and human patients. Overall study outcomes, separate from this receptor: Shared TCR sequences between patients were less evident than in mice, which may be partly attributable to HLA diversity in the patient population. Unlike mouse skin, which is dominated by gammadelta T cells, normal human skin has resident alphabeta T cells that are also sequenced, and this complicates analysis of the scalp TCR repertoire. Higher clonality and more expanded CD8+ clones were observed in lesional scalp than in normal scalp, particularly in alopecia totalis/universalis, a finding suggestive of antigenic drive.

V drops 4 bases and J drops 4 bases, leaving 19 bases in between. The CDR3 measures 16 amino acids from cysteine to phenylalanine. Only CDR3 DNA remains: 48 bases, in frame from the first base. Libraries came from the immunoSEQ multiplex PCR assay. RNA was extracted from all samples and reverse transcribed into cDNA as template for TCR sequencing. SuperScript III was used to make first-strand cDNA, primed with a 2:1 mix of oligo-dT and random hexamers. A synthetic immune receptor repertoire was used to gauge amplification bias, and whatever bias remained was removed computationally. The paper's data handling went like this. Raw reads were preprocessed to remove errors, and CDR3 was defined according to IMGT conventions as the region from the conserved cysteine to phenylalanine. Clonality was computed as 1 minus the Shannon entropy, with the entropy normalized by log2 of the number of productive unique TCRs. CD4 or CD8 identity of scalp clones was inferred by cross-referencing scalp TCRbeta sequences with sorted blood CD4 and CD8 repertoires. The table comes from immuneACCESS by way of TCRdb, which keeps in-frame sequences with V and J called. Part of the clones is missing from these tables; in studies checked, under half for an unresolved V gene and the rest for unknown reasons. That table furnishes V, J and clone size, whereas the DNA furnished D and trimming. This sample has about 98,000 clones in its table, and about 40% of those were observed once. The ten largest clones add up to under 0.9% of the sample.

Peripheral blood and lesional scalp punch biopsies were obtained from patients with alopecia areata. After PBMCs were isolated by density centrifugation and stained for CD3, CD4 and CD8, a FACSAria was used to sort CD4+ and CD8+ T cells. Worth noting for this clone: Its antigen is unknown. Base qualities are not recorded, but no much larger clone differs from it by a single base.

Sample: CD4+ T cells sorted from blood. This clonotype was obtained from a human donor with alopecia areata. The chain joins TRBV23-1 to TRBJ1-2; the D segment could be TRBD1, given 6 matching bases. TRBV23-1 is an open reading frame whose function is uncertain. The CDR3 protein sequence reads: CASSRHQGTTGYGYTF. The DNA sequence is TGCGCCAGCAGTCGCCACCAGGGGACTACGGGCTATGGCTACACCTTC.